The 2 T cell receptor beta chains listed next were all sequenced from one sample in a study of siplizumab effects on memory and regulatory T cells. The repertoire was sequenced with immunoSEQ multiplex PCR; TCRdb's copy has only in-frame clones and lacks some. The sample lists nearly 95,000 clones, about 94% seen once, with roughly 0.3% in the top ten. Sequencing was carried out using non-Treg CD4+ T cells sorted from blood. These receptors were taken from a human donor in good health.

The rearrangement uses TRBV4-1 and TRBJ2-1; unclear D gene. V was trimmed by 3 bases and J by 1 base, leaving 13 bases between them. Germline assignment: CDR1 MGHRA and CDR2 YSYEKL. The CDR3 totals 16 residues. The CDR3 is CASSHRRADSYNEQFF. DNA for the CDR3: TGCGCCAGCAGCCACAGAAGGGCGGATTCCTACAATGAGCAGTTCTTC.

V and J are TRBV7-3 and TRBJ1-1; 9 bases line up with TRBD1. Germline V CDR1 and CDR2: SGHTA, FQGTGA. This CDR3 is 15 amino acids long. V lost 5 bases, J lost 3 bases, and 7 bases stayed unmatched. The CDR3 DNA reads TGTGCCAGCAGCCCGGGGACAGGGAGGGACACTGAAGCTTTCTTT. Protein: CASSPGTGRDTEAFF.